Listed below are T cell receptor beta chains from one sample, sequenced in a study of blood T cell repertoires in COVID-19. Sequencing was performed with immunoSEQ multiplex PCR; in TCRdb, only in-frame clones are kept and a portion is missing. The sample holds some 67,000 clones, approximately 75% seen once. The sequenced sample was peripheral blood. Receptors originate from a woman aged 60 to 75 with acute or convalescent COVID-19. Each CDR3 is given with its conserved first and last residue. The D gene is left open where the match is weak. Clone size is shown for a subset of rows, as once, few, many or a class of expanded clone.

D	J	V	length	size	DNA	CDR3
NA	TRBJ1-4	TRBV7-2	16	few	TGTGCCAGCAGCAGGTTCCTCGGGAGTTACAATGAAAAACTGTTTTTT	CASSRFLGSYNEKLFF
TRBD1	TRBJ1-4	TRBV9	15	few	TGTGCCAGCAGCGAGGGGGACAGCCGTAATGAAAAACTGTTTTTT	CASSEGDSRNEKLFF
TRBD2	TRBJ2-7	TRBV7-9	12	NA	TGTGCCAGCAGCTGGGGAGGGGTCGAGCAGTACTTC	CASSWGGVEQYF
NA	TRBJ2-7	TRBV11-2	13	NA	TGTGCCAGCAGCTTAGCACAGACCTACGAGCAGTACTTC	CASSLAQTYEQYF
NA	TRBJ1-1	TRBV28	16	NA	TGTGCCAGCAGGGCCGGCGGGGTAGGTCGGAACACTGAAGCTTTCTTT	CASRAGGVGRNTEAFF
NA	TRBJ2-3	TRBV11-2	12	NA	TGTGCCAGCAGCTTTTATACAGATACGCAGTATTTT	CASSFYTDTQYF
NA	TRBJ1-5	TRBV5-1	14	NA	TGCGCCAGCAGCGAAGGGGGAAACAATCAGCCCCAGCATTTT	CASSEGGNNQPQHF
NA	TRBJ2-7	TRBV11-3	13	NA	TGTGCCAGCAGCTTCCAGGGGAGCGACGAGCAGTACTTC	CASSFQGSDEQYF
NA	TRBJ2-3	TRBV12-5	14	NA	TGTGCTAGTGGACTAGGGATCGGCACAGATACGCAGTATTTT	CASGLGIGTDTQYF
NA	TRBJ2-7	TRBV27	17	NA	TGTGCCAGCACTTCCCTAGTAGGACAAACGGAAACCTACGAGCAGTACTTC	CASTSLVGQTETYEQYF
NA	TRBJ2-5	TRBV4-2	16	once	TGTGCCAGCGCCGCCTGGGGCAGGGGGGACTGGGGGACCCAGTACTTC	CASAAWGRGDWGTQYF
NA	TRBJ1-2	TRBV21-1	17	NA	TGTGCCAGCAGCAAAGAGATGGACAGGGTAAATTGCTATGGCTACACCTTC	CASSKEMDRVNCYGYTF
NA	TRBJ2-2	TRBV18	11	NA	TGTGCCAGCCAGAACACCGGGGAGCTGTTTTTT	CASQNTGELFF
NA	TRBJ1-1	TRBV5-1	13	NA	TGCGCCAGCAGCTTGCCAGGGAACACTGAAGCTTTCTTT	CASSLPGNTEAFF
NA	TRBJ1-1	TRBV7-9	13	NA	TGTGCCAGCAGTCCAACAGGAGACACTGAAGCTTTCTTT	CASSPTGDTEAFF
NA	TRBJ1-6	TRBV4-3	13	NA	TGCCCCCGAACACAGGGAAATAATTCACCCCTCCACTTT	CPRTQGNNSPLHF
TRBD1	TRBJ1-2	TRBV19	16	NA	TGTGCCAGTAGTAGAACATTCTGGGACAGAGAGTATGGCTACACCTTC	CASSRTFWDREYGYTF
TRBD1	TRBJ2-5	TRBV6-6	16	NA	TGTGCCAGCAGTTTCCCCTCTGGGACAGTACAAGAGACCCAGTACTTC	CASSFPSGTVQETQYF
NA	TRBJ1-1	TRBV6-2/TRBV6-3	14	NA	TGTGCCAGCAGTTACTCAGGGCAGGGCACTGAAGCTTTCTTT	CASSYSGQGTEAFF
NA	TRBJ1-1	TRBV5-6	15	NA	TGTGCCACCTTCATGAGCGGGAGGGGAGAGACTGAAGCTTTCTTT	CATFMSGRGETEAFF
TRBD1	TRBJ2-7	TRBV6-6	15	many	TGTGCCAGCAGCTATCCCGGGACAGGGGGCTACGAGCAGTACTTC	CASSYPGTGGYEQYF
TRBD1	TRBJ1-5	TRBV7-9	14	few	TGTGCCAGCAGCCTCTCAACAGGGGATCAGCCCCAGCATTTT	CASSLSTGDQPQHF
NA	TRBJ2-5	TRBV7-2	12	NA	TGTGCCAGCAGCTTAGCCGGTTGGTTCCAGTACTTC	CASSLAGWFQYF
NA	TRBJ1-5	TRBV6-6	11	NA	TGTGCCAGCAGCCTTAATCAGCCCCAGCATTTT	CASSLNQPQHF
NA	TRBJ1-2	TRBV27	16	NA	TGTGCCAGCAGTTTATCGGTCGGGGAGGTTGACTATGGCTACACCTTC	CASSLSVGEVDYGYTF
TRBD1	TRBJ1-2	TRBV28	13	once	TGTGCCAGCAGTGTCGGGACAGACTATGGCTACACCTTC	CASSVGTDYGYTF
NA	TRBJ1-1	TRBV28	12	NA	TGTGCCAGCAGTCCCTACGGTGTTGAAGCTTTCTTT	CASSPYGVEAFF
NA	TRBJ1-5	TRBV28	14	many	TGTGCCAGCAGTTTAGTCGAGAGCAATCAGCCCCAGCATTTT	CASSLVESNQPQHF
TRBD2	TRBJ2-1	TRBV6-2/TRBV6-3	18	NA	TGTGCCAGCAGTCGTTCTCCTCCGGGGACTAGCAGCTACAATGAGCAGTTCTTC	CASSRSPPGTSSYNEQFF
NA	TRBJ2-2	TRBV9	16	NA	TGTGCCAGCAGCGTCTCCCGGGGGATGGACACCGGGGAGCTGTTTTTT	CASSVSRGMDTGELFF
NA	TRBJ2-5	TRBV19	14	NA	TGTGCCAGTAGCCCCTCTTGGCAGGGACTTATCCAGTACTTC	CASSPSWQGLIQYF
NA	TRBJ1-2	TRBV2	16	NA	TGTGCCAGCAGTGTCGACGGGGACCTAGGGGGATATGGCTACACCTTC	CASSVDGDLGGYGYTF
TRBD2	TRBJ2-1	TRBV5-4	18	NA	TGTGCCAGCAGCTTGGGACTAGCGGGGTGGAGCTCCTACAATGAGCAGTTCTTC	CASSLGLAGWSSYNEQFF
TRBD2	TRBJ2-3	TRBV19	14	NA	TGTGCCAGTAGTGACTGGGGGGGGTCAGATACGCAGTATTTT	CASSDWGGSDTQYF
TRBD2	TRBJ2-3	TRBV5-4	15	NA	TGTGCCAGCAGCTTCAAGCGGGGGGCGGGAGATACGCAGTATTTT	CASSFKRGAGDTQYF
TRBD1	TRBJ1-1	TRBV5-5	13	NA	TGTGCCAGCACGGACAGGGGAGGCACTGAAGCTTTCTTT	CASTDRGGTEAFF
NA	TRBJ2-7	TRBV5-1	16	NA	TGCGCCAGCAGCTTACCCGGGACTGTAATCTCCTACGAGCAGTACTTC	CASSLPGTVISYEQYF
NA	TRBJ1-3	TRBV4-2	13	NA	TGTGCCAGCAGCCAAATGGGGGCTAACACCATATATTTT	CASSQMGANTIYF
NA	TRBJ2-2	TRBV6-1	17	NA	TGTGCCAGCAGTGGGAGTGGGGCCCGAACGAACACCGGGGAGCTGTTTTTT	CASSGSGARTNTGELFF
TRBD1	TRBJ2-5	TRBV19	15	NA	TGTGCCAGTAGCACCGGGACAGGGATAGAGGAGACCCAGTACTTC	CASSTGTGIEETQYF
TRBD1	TRBJ2-5	TRBV19	14	NA	TGTGCCACCACAGGGGGAAACTTCAAGGAGACCCAGTACTTC	CATTGGNFKETQYF
NA	TRBJ1-1	TRBV25-1	15	few	TGTGCCAGCAGTGATAGCCAGGGATGGGACACTGAAGCTTTCTTT	CASSDSQGWDTEAFF
TRBD1	TRBJ1-2	TRBV5-1	14	NA	TGCGCCAGCAGTTTGGGACAGGGGGCGCTGGGCTACACCTTC	CASSLGQGALGYTF
TRBD2	TRBJ2-2	TRBV12-3/TRBV12-4	13	NA	TGTGCCAGCAGTTTGGGGGGGGCCGGGGAGCTGTTTTTT	CASSLGGAGELFF